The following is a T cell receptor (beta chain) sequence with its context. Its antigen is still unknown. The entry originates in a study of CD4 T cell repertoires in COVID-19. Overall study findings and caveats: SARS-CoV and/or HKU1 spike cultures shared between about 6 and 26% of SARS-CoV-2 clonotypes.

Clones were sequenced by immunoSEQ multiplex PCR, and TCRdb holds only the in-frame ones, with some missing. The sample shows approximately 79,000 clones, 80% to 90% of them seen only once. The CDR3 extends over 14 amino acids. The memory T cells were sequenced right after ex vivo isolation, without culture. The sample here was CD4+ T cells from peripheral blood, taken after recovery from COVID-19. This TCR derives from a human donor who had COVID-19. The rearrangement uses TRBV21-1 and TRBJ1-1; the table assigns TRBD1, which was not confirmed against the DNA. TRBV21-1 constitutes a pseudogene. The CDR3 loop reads CASSKGGFQGEAFF. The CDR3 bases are TGTGCCAGCAGCAAAGGGGGCTTTCAGGGAGAAGCTTTCTTT.